Given below is one T cell receptor (beta chain) in context. Its target is not known. Germline V gives CDR1 SGHTA, CDR2 FQGTGA. This CDR3 comprises 19 residues. Unmatched junction bases numbered 11, after V lost 2 bases and J lost 1 base. Related graft donors supplied nonmyeloablative bone marrow transplants, and mixed chimerism was transient. This sample is part of a study of Tregs in tolerant kidney transplant recipients. Only in-frame clones appear in the TCRdb table, and some are missing; sequencing was by immunoSEQ multiplex PCR. The profile shows about 64,000 clones, around 87% of them singletons. The study, taken as a whole, reports: Biological reproducibility was not directly addressed in this study.

The sequence came from a human patient who received a combined kidney and bone marrow transplant. The graft donor may be the source of some T cells. Sequencing used CD4+ T cells from blood (PBMCs), obtained 6 months after the transplant. This sequence joins TRBV7-3 and TRBJ2-1; 10 nucleotides match TRBD2. The CDR3: CASSLGAASGGGSYNEQFF. The DNA of the CDR3 is TGTGCCAGCAGCTTAGGCGCGGCTAGCGGGGGAGGGTCCTACAATGAGCAGTTCTTC.